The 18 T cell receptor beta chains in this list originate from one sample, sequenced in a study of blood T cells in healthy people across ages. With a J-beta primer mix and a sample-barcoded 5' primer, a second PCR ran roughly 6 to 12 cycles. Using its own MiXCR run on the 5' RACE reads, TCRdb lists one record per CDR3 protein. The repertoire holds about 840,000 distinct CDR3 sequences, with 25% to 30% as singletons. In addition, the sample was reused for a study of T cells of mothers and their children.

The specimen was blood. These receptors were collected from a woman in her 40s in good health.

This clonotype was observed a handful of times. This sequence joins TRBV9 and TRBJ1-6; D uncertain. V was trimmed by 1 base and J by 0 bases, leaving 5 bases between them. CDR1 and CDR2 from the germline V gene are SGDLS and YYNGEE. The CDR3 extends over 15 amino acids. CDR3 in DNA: TGTGCCAGCAGCGTATCCAGCTCCTATAATTCACCCCTCCACTTT. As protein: CASSVSSSYNSPLHF.

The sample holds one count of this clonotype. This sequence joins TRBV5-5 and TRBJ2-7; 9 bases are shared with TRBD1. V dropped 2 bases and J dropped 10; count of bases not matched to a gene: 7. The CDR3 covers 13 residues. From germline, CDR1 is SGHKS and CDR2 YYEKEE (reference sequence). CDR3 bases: TGTGCCAGCAGCTTCGTCCCGGGACAGGGACAGTACTTC. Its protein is CASSFVPGQGQYF.

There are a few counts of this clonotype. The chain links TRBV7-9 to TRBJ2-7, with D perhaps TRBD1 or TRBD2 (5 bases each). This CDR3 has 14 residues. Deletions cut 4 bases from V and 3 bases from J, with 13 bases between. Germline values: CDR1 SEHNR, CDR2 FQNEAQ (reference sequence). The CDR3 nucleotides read TGTGCCAGCAGCTCGTTCGGGGACGGCTACGAGCAGTACTTC. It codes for CASSSFGDGYEQYF. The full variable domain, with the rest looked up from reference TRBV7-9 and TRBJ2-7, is DTGVSQNPRHKITKRGQNVTFRCDPISEHNRLYWYRQTLGQGPEFLTYFQNEAQLEKSRLLSDRFSAERPKGSFSTLEIQRTEQGDSAMYLCASSSFGDGYEQYFGPGTRLTVT.

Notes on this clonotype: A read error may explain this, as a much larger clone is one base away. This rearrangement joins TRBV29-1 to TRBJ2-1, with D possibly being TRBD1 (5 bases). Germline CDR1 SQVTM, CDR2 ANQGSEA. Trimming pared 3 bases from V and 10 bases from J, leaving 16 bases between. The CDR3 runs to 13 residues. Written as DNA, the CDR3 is TGCAGCGTTGATGCGGCAGGGATAAACGAGCAGTTCTTC. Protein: CSVDAAGINEQFF.

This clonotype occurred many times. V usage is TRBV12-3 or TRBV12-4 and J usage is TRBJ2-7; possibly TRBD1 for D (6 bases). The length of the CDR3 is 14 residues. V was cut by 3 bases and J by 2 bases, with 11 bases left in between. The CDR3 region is CASSFGQPAYEQYF. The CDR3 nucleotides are TGTGCCAGCAGTTTCGGACAGCCAGCCTACGAGCAGTACTTC.

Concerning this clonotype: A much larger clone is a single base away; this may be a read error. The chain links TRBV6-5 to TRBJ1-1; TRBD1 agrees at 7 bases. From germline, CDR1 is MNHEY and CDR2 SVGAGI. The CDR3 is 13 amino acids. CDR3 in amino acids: CAGRRTGNTEAFF. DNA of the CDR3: TGTGCCGGCAGAAGGACAGGGAACACTGAAGCTTTCTTT.

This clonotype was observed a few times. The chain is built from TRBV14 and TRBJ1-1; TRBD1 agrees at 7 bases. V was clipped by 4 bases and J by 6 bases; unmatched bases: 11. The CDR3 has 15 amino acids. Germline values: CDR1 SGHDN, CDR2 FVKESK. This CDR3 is CASSPTGLGEPEAFF. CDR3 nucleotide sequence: TGTGCCAGCAGCCCGACAGGGCTAGGGGAGCCTGAAGCTTTCTTT.

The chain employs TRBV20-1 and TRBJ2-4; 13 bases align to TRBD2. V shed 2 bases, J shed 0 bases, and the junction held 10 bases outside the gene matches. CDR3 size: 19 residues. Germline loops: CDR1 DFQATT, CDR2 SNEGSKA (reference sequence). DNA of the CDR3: TGCAGTGCTAGACCCCCACTAGCGGGAGGGCCTACAGCCAAAAACATTCAGTACTTC. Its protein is CSARPPLAGGPTAKNIQYF.

The CDR3 sequence: CASSLSSRVEAFF. CDR3 in DNA: TGTGCCAGCAGCTTATCATCCAGGGTGGAAGCTTTCTTT. This sequence joins TRBV7-9 and TRBJ1-1; tentatively, D is TRBD1 (5 bases). CDR1 SEHNR and CDR2 FQNEAQ come from the germline V gene (reference sequence). The CDR3 consists of 13 residues. V was clipped by 2 bases and J by 8 bases, with 12 bases between them.

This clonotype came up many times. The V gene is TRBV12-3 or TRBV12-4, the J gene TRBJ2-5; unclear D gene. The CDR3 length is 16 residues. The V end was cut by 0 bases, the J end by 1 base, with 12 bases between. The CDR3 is CASSLARHGPQETQYF. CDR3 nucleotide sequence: TGTGCCAGCAGTTTAGCGCGACATGGGCCCCAAGAGACCCAGTACTTC.

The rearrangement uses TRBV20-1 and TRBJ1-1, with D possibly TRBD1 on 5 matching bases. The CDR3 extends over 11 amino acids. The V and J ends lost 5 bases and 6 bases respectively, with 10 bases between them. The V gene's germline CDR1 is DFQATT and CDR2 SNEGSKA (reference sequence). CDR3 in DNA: TGCAGTGCTTCACGGGGCCCTGAAGCTTTCTTT. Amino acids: CSASRGPEAFF.

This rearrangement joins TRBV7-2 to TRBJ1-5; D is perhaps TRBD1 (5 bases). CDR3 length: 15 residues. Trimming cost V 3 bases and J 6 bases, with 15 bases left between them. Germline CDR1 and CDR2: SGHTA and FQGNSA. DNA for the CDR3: TGTGCCAGCAGCTTGAGCATCGGGGGGATTCAGCCCCAGCATTTT. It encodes CASSLSIGGIQPQHF.

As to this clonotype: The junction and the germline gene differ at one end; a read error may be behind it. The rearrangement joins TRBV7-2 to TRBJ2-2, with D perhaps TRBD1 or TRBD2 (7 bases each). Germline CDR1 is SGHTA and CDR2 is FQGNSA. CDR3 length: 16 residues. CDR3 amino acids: CASSLSGTVYSGERFF. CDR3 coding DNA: TGTGCCAGCAGCTTAAGCGGGACAGTGTACTCCGGGGAGCGGTTTTTT.

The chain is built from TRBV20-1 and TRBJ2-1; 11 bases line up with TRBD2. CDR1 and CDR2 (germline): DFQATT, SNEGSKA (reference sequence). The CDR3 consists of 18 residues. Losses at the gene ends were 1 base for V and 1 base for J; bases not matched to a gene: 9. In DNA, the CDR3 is TGCAGTGCTAGAGGTTCACTAGCGGGGGCCTTTTCCTACAATGAGCAGTTCTTC. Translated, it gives CSARGSLAGAFSYNEQFF.

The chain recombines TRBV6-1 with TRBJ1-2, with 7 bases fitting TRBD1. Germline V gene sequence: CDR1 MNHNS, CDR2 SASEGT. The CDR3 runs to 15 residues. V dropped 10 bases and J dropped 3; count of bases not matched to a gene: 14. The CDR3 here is CAIRDSGTDDYGYTF. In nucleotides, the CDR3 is TGTGCCATCCGTGACTCCGGGACAGACGACTATGGCTACACCTTC.

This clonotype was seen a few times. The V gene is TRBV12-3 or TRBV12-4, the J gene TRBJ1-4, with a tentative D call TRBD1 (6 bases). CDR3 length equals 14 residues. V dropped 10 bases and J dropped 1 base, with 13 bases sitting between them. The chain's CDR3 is CATGVGRTNEKLFF. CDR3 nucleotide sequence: TGTGCCACAGGGGTGGGAAGAACTAATGAAAAACTGTTTTTT.

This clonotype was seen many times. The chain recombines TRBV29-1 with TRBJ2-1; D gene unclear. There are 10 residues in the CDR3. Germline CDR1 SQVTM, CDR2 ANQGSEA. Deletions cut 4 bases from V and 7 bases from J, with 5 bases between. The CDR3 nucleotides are TGCAGCGTTGCCGAGAATGAGCAGTTCTTC. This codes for CSVAENEQFF.

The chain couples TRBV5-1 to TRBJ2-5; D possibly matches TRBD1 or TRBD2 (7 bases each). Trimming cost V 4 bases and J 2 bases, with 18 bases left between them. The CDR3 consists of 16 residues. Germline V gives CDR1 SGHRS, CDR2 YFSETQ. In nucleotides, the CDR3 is TGCGCCAGCAGCCCTGCAGGGGAGGGGGCTCAAGAGACCCAGTACTTC. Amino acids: CASSPAGEGAQETQYF.